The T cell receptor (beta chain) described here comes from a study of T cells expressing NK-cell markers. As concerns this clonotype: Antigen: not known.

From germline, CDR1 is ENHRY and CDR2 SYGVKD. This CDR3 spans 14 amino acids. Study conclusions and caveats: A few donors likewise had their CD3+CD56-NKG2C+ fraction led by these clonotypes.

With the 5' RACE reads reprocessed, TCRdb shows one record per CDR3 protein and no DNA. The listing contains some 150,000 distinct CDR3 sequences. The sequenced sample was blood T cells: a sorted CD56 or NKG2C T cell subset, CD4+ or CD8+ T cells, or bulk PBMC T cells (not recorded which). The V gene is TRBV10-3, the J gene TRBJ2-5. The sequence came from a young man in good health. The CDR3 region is CAISESVTLETQYF.